The subject of this entry is one T cell receptor (beta chain). Its antigen is currently unknown. The assay was immunoSEQ multiplex PCR, and TCRdb's table has in-frame clones only and misses some. Altogether about 16,000 clones are present, 80% to 95% being singletons, with the ten largest covering about 5.4%. The entry originates in a study of T cell clonotyping in hematopoietic cell transplantation. Study findings and constraints: Higher Inverse Simpson Index values in graft donor and pretransplant recipient predicted broader posttransplant TCR diversity. Without cell sorting, CD4 versus CD8 contributions remain unresolved. At the given depth, recipient repertoires were over 95% de novo clonotypes. Recipient TCR diversity dropped after transplant; expanded clonotypes rose from day 30 to 180.

Sequenced: peripheral blood mononuclear cells. The TCR originated in a man aged 40-49 years in good health. Some clones in this sample may be carry-over from other donors' samples.

CDR3: CASSLDPNSPLHF. The CDR3 bases are TGTGCCAGCAGCTTAGATCCTAATTCACCCCTCCACTTT. The chain has TRBV11-3 and TRBJ1-6; no definite D call. The length of the CDR3 is 13 residues. Trimming removed 0 bases from V and 6 bases from J, with 3 bases in between. CDR1 is SGHNT, CDR2 YENEEA, per germline.